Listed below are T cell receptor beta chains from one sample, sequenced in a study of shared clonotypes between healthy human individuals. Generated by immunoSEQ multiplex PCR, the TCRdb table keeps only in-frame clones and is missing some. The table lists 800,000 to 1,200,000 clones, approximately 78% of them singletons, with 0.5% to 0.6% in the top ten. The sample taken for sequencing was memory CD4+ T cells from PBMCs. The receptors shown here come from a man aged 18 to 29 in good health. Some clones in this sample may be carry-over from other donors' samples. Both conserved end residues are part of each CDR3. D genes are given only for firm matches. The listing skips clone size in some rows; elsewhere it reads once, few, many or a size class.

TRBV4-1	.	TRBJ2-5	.	CASSQEYSLQETQYF	TGCGCCAGCAGCCAAGAGTATAGCCTACAAGAGACCCAGTACTTC
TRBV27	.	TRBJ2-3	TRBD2	CASSRPAGGGTDTQYF	TGTGCCAGCAGTCGGCCAGCGGGAGGTGGCACAGATACGCAGTATTTT
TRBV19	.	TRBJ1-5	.	CASSILGQPQHF	TGTGCCAGTAGTATTCTCGGTCAGCCCCAGCATTTT
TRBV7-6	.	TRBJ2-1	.	CASSLVGGGRNEQFF	TGTGCCAGCAGCTTAGTAGGGGGAGGGCGCAATGAGCAGTTCTTC
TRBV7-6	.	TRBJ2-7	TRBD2	CASSLAGAGVGPYEQYF	TGTGCCAGCAGCTTAGCTGGGGCGGGAGTGGGGCCCTACGAGCAGTACTTC
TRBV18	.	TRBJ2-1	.	CASSPNQGAGGSYNEQFF	TGTGCCAGCTCACCAAACCAGGGGGCGGGAGGCTCCTACAATGAGCAGTTCTTC
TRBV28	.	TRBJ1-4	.	CASSLRQPELFF	TGTGCCAGCAGTTTACGACAGCCCGAACTGTTTTTT
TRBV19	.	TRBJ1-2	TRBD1	CASSWTGLDAYGYTF	TGTGCCAGTAGCTGGACAGGGCTAGATGCTTATGGCTACACCTTC
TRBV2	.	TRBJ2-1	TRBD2	CASSRSAASGKASSYNEQFF	TGTGCCAGCAGCAGGTCGGCGGCTAGCGGGAAGGCGAGCTCCTACAATGAGCAGTTCTTC
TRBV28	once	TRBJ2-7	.	CASSLDGPRTSYEQYF	TGTGCCAGCAGTTTAGACGGCCCCCGGACCTCCTACGAGCAGTACTTC
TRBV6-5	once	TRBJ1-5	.	CASSYSSRSNQPQHF	TGTGCCAGCAGTTACTCGAGTCGGAGCAATCAGCCCCAGCATTTT
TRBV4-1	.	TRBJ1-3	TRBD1	CASSLDRSFANTIYF	TGCGCCAGCAGCCTGGACAGGTCCTTCGCAAACACCATATATTTT
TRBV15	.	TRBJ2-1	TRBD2	CATSSGGLGDNEQFF	TGTGCCACCAGCAGTGGCGGACTAGGGGACAATGAGCAGTTCTTC
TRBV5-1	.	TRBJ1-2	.	CASSELLAYGYTF	TGCGCCAGCAGCGAGTTGCTAGCCTATGGCTACACCTTC
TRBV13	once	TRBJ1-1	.	CASSTTTGTPEAFF	TGTGCCAGCAGCACTACAACCGGGACCCCTGAAGCTTTCTTT
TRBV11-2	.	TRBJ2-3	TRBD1	CASSPPGTVFTDTQYF	TGTGCCAGCAGCCCCCCTGGGACAGTATTCACAGATACGCAGTATTTT
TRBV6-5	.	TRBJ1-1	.	CASSWTEGTEAFF	TGTGCCAGCAGTTGGACCGAGGGGACTGAAGCTTTCTTT
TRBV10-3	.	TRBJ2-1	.	CAISEARDWGYDEQFF	TGTGCCATCAGTGAGGCCCGGGACTGGGGCTACGATGAGCAGTTCTTC
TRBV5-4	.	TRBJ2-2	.	CASSFAGFNTGELFF	TGTGCCAGCAGCTTTGCGGGGTTCAACACCGGGGAGCTGTTTTTT
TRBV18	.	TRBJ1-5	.	CASSIHSNQPQHF	TGTGCCAGCTCGATTCATAGCAATCAGCCCCAGCATTTT
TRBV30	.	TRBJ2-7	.	CAWSQQGTVPEQYF	TGTGCCTGGAGCCAACAGGGAACTGTTCCCGAGCAGTACTTC
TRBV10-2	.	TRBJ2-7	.	CASSGVQYEQYF	TGCGCCAGCAGTGGTGTCCAATACGAGCAGTACTTC
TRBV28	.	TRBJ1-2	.	CASNPQILYGYTF	TGTGCCAGCAATCCCCAAATCCTCTATGGCTACACCTTC
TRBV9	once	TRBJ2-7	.	CASSVVGSVGPIEQYF	TGTGCCAGCAGCGTAGTTGGCTCTGTGGGTCCGATCGAGCAGTACTTC
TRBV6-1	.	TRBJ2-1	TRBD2	CASSGTSGRAYNEQFF	TGTGCCAGCAGTGGGACTAGCGGGAGGGCCTACAATGAGCAGTTCTTC
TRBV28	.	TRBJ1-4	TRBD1	CATMGDREIEKLFF	TGTGCCACTATGGGGGACAGGGAAATCGAAAAACTGTTTTTT
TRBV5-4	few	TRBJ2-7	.	CASSFSGFSYEQYF	TGTGCCAGCAGCTTTAGCGGTTTCTCCTACGAGCAGTACTTC
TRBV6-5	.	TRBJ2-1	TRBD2	CASSPGTSEVEQFF	TGTGCCAGCAGTCCCGGGACTAGCGAAGTTGAGCAGTTCTTC
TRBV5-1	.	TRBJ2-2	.	CASSLIGTGELFF	TGCGCCAGCAGCTTGATAGGCACCGGGGAGCTGTTTTTT
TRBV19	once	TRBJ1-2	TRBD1	CASRSGRPGQAHYGYTF	TGTGCCAGTAGATCCGGACGACCCGGACAGGCTCACTATGGCTACACCTTC
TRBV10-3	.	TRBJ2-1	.	CAISELGTNEQFF	TGTGCCATCAGTGAGCTGGGGACTAATGAGCAGTTCTTC
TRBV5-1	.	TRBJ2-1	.	CASSRDRNDEQFF	TGCGCCAGCAGCCGCGACAGGAACGATGAGCAGTTCTTC
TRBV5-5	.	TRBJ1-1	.	CASSPLAGRTEAFF	TGTGCCAGCAGCCCCCTCGCAGGGCGGACTGAAGCTTTCTTT
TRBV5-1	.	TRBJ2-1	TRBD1	CASSLGQGANEQFF	TGCGCCAGCAGCTTGGGACAGGGGGCGAATGAGCAGTTCTTC
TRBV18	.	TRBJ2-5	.	CASSPDQVQETQYF	TGTGCCAGCTCACCAGACCAGGTCCAAGAGACCCAGTACTTC
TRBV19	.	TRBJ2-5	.	CASSPRASNWETQYF	TGTGCCAGTAGTCCCCGGGCCTCCAACTGGGAGACCCAGTACTTC
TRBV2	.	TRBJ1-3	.	CASSVSLVGNTIYF	TGTGCCAGCAGTGTGAGCTTGGTTGGAAACACCATATATTTT
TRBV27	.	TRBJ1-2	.	CASSLVRGTGGYTF	TGTGCCAGCAGTTTAGTCAGGGGCACCGGGGGCTACACCTTC
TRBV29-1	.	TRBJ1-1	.	CSVLGTANTEAFF	TGCAGCGTTCTCGGTACGGCAAACACTGAAGCTTTCTTT
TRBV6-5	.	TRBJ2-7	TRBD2	CASSYSFSGRSHEQYF	TGTGCCAGCAGTTACTCGTTTAGCGGGAGGTCCCACGAGCAGTACTTC
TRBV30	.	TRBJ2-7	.	CAWSELYEQYF	TGTGCCTGGAGTGAATTGTACGAGCAGTACTTC
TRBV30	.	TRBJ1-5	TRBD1	CAWSVSRQGARGNQPQHF	TGTGCCTGGAGTGTATCGCGCCAGGGGGCCCGTGGCAATCAGCCCCAGCATTTT
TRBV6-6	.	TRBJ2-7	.	CASNPQGGQRYEQYF	TGTGCCAGCAACCCGCAGGGGGGGCAGCGCTACGAGCAGTACTTC
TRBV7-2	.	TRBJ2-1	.	CASSHDIGGEQFF	TGTGCCAGCAGCCACGACATAGGAGGCGAGCAGTTCTTC
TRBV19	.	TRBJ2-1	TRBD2	CASQLAGANNEQFF	TGTGCCAGCCAACTAGCGGGAGCGAACAATGAGCAGTTCTTC
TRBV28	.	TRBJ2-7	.	CASSFPPGQRGDEQYF	TGTGCCAGCAGTTTCCCCCCGGGACAGAGGGGGGACGAGCAGTACTTC
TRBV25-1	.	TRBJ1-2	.	CASRSSTAHGYTF	TGTGCCAGCAGGTCCAGTACGGCTCATGGCTACACCTTC
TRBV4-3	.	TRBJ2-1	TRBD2	CASSWGLALADNEQFF	TGCGCCAGCAGTTGGGGACTAGCCCTTGCGGACAATGAGCAGTTCTTC
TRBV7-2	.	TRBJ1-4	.	CASSSGAEKLFF	TGTGCCAGCAGCTCGGGTGCCGAAAAACTGTTTTTT
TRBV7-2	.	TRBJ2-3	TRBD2	CATRLAESTDTQYF	TGTGCCACCCGACTAGCGGAAAGCACAGATACGCAGTATTTT
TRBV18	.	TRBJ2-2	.	CASSPLKGIDTGELFF	TGTGCCAGCTCACCCCTTAAAGGGATTGACACCGGGGAGCTGTTTTTT
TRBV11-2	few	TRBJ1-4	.	CASSLKASGFNEKLFF	TGTGCCAGCAGCTTAAAGGCGTCAGGCTTTAATGAAAAACTGTTTTTT
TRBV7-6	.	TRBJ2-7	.	CAIIIDFHRSYEQYF	TGTGCCATCATCATAGACTTCCACCGCTCCTACGAGCAGTACTTC
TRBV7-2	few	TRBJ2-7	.	CASSLGQENEQYF	TGTGCCAGCAGCTTAGGGCAGGAAAACGAGCAGTACTTC
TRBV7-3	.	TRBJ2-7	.	CASSDPQGLRDSKTYEQYF	TGTGCCAGCAGCGACCCCCAGGGCCTCCGGGACTCTAAGACCTACGAGCAGTACTTC
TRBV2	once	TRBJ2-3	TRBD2	CASSETGLAGFDTQYF	TGTGCCAGCAGTGAAACCGGACTAGCGGGTTTCGATACGCAGTATTTT
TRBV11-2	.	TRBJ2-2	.	CASSLITNTGELFF	TGTGCCAGCAGCTTAATTACGAACACCGGGGAGCTGTTTTTT
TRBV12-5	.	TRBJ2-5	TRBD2	CASGSSGSETQYF	TGTGCTAGTGGCTCCAGCGGGAGTGAGACCCAGTACTTC
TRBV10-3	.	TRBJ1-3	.	CAISEARTGNTIYF	TGTGCCATCAGTGAGGCCAGAACTGGAAACACCATATATTTT